This entry describes one T cell receptor (beta chain). Its specificity is unknown. This sample was included in a study of shared clonotypes between healthy human individuals. Notes on the study in general: Generation probabilities were higher for clonotypes shared across all four sorted-subset donors than for unshared ones. The study sampled only blood, and tissue repertoires likely differ.

Profiling relied on immunoSEQ multiplex PCR, and the TCRdb table lists in-frame clones only, not all of them. Of roughly 2 million clones in the sample, roughly 94% were seen once. CD4+ cells yielded CD45RA+ naive and CD45RA-negative memory subsets. Sequencing input: naive CD4+ T cells sorted from blood. Subset: CD45RA+ positively selected. The receptor was isolated from a man between 18 and 29 years old in good health.

The CDR3 DNA reads TGCGCCAGCAGCTCGCAAACCGGGACAGGGGTAGAGCAGTACTTC. Translated: CASSSQTGTGVEQYF. The chain carries TRBV5-1 and TRBJ2-7, with 10 bases identical to TRBD1. This CDR3 has 15 amino acids. CDR1 is SGHRS, CDR2 YFSETQ, per germline. V shed 3 bases and J 7 bases; nucleotides not matched to a gene: 10. Looking up the rest from reference TRBV5-1 and TRBJ2-7 gives the full variable domain: KAGVTQTPRYLIKTRGQQVTLSCSPISGHRSVSWYQQTPGQGLQFLFEYFSETQRNKGNFPGRFSGRQFSNSRSEMNVSTLELGDSALYLCASSSQTGTGVEQYFGPGTRLTVT.